Shown below are 32 T cell receptor beta chains from a single sample sequenced in a study of control samples from healthy donors and cancer patients. TCRdb's copy holds only in-frame clones and misses some; the assay was immunoSEQ multiplex PCR. The sample carries approximately 160,000 clones, 90% to 95% recorded once. Sequencing was performed on blood. The receptors stem from a young woman in good health.

The chain recombines TRBV4-1 with TRBJ2-6; no clear D. The CDR3 spans 17 residues. The germline V gene encodes CDR1 MGHRA and CDR2 YSYEKL. V lost 4 bases to trimming and J lost 0 bases, with 13 bases between them. CDR3 residues: CASSRNLVRSGANVLTF. CDR3 coding DNA: TGCGCCAGCAGCCGCAACCTGGTTCGCTCTGGGGCCAACGTCCTGACTTTC.

The chain joins TRBV5-4 to TRBJ2-1, with 7 bases fitting TRBD1. The V gene end was trimmed by 6 bases and the J gene end by 8 bases; junction bases not matched to a gene: 11. CDR3 size: 14 residues. The germline V gene has CDR1 SGHNT and CDR2 YYREEE (reference sequence). The CDR3 coding sequence is TGTGCCAGCACCGAGAAGGGGGCGCGAGATGAGCAGTTCTTC. This sequence encodes CASTEKGARDEQFF.

The chain couples TRBV15 to TRBJ1-2, with TRBD1 matching over 10 bases. The junction had 7 bases not matched to a gene; V was cut back by 1 base and J by 8 bases. This CDR3 has 15 amino acids. CDR1 and CDR2 from the germline V gene are LNHNV and YYDKDF (reference sequence). The CDR3 is CATSRASGTGEGYTF. The CDR3, as DNA: TGTGCCACCAGCAGAGCTTCGGGGACAGGGGAAGGCTACACCTTC.

The chain recombines TRBV14 with TRBJ1-5; D may be TRBD1 (6 bases). Trimming shortened V by 0 bases and J by 7 bases, and 16 bases separated the two germline ends. Germline lookup yields CDR1 SGHDN and CDR2 FVKESK. This CDR3 contains 16 residues. The CDR3 DNA reads as TGTGCCAGCAGCCAAGATCATCCAGGGGCGGGCCAGCCCCAGCATTTT. This encodes CASSQDHPGAGQPQHF.

A note on this clone: The identical CDR3 is also encoded by other nucleotide sequences in the sample. The chain has TRBV12-3 or TRBV12-4 and TRBJ1-1; 7 bases agree with TRBD1. The V gene end was trimmed by 3 bases and the J gene end by 5 bases; junction bases not matched to a gene: 3. The CDR3 contains 13 residues. CDR3 sequence: CASSFSGGTEAFF. The CDR3 DNA follows: TGTGCCAGCAGTTTTTCAGGGGGAACTGAAGCTTTCTTT.

V usage is TRBV11-2 and J usage is TRBJ2-6; no clear D gene. Germline CDR1 reads SGHAT; CDR2 reads FQNNGV. The length of the CDR3 is 19 residues. V was clipped by 1 base and J by 0 bases, with 16 bases between them. The CDR3 is CASSLGAGMSLSGANVLTF. The DNA for the CDR3 is TGTGCCAGCAGCTTAGGGGCAGGAATGTCTCTCTCTGGGGCCAACGTCCTGACTTTC.

This chain links TRBV5-1 with TRBJ1-2, with D perhaps TRBD1 (6 bases). The CDR3 loop spans 14 amino acids. V lost 4 bases, J lost 0 bases, and 10 bases lay in between. The V gene's germline CDR1 is SGHRS and CDR2 YFSETQ. CDR3: CASSGQRTNYGYTF. The DNA for the CDR3 is TGCGCCAGCAGCGGACAGAGAACTAACTATGGCTACACCTTC.

This chain joins TRBV5-4 and TRBJ2-1; TRBD2 matches at 10 bases. The trim removed 4 bases at V and 2 bases at J, leaving 6 bases unmatched. The CDR3 loop spans 16 amino acids. The germline V gene encodes CDR1 SGHNT and CDR2 YYREEE (reference sequence). The DNA of the CDR3 is TGTGCCAGCAGCACCGGAGGGACTAGCGCCTACAATGAGCAGTTCTTC. The encoded protein is CASSTGGTSAYNEQFF.

J is TRBJ1-1 and V is TRBV18; TRBD1 matches at 10 bases. The CDR3 loop spans 16 amino acids. V lost 3 bases and J lost 0; bases outside the gene matches: 4. CDR1 and CDR2 from the germline V gene are KGHSH and LQKENI. CDR3 loop: CASSPGQGIVNTEAFF. CDR3 in DNA: TGTGCCAGCTCACCGGGACAGGGGATCGTGAACACTGAAGCTTTCTTT.

V is TRBV5-1 and J is TRBJ2-7, with D tentatively TRBD1 or TRBD2 (5 bases each). Trimming took off 2 bases at V and 7 bases at J, with 19 bases between the two ends. The CDR3 spans 15 residues. CDR1 is SGHRS, CDR2 YFSETQ, per germline. CDR3 protein: CASSFNSGPSGEQYF. The CDR3 bases are TGCGCCAGCAGCTTCAACTCGGGGCCCTCGGGGGAGCAGTACTTC.

This chain uses TRBV3-1 (or the pseudogene TRBV3-2) with TRBJ2-7; D gene uncertain. This CDR3 contains 14 residues. Per the germline V gene, CDR1 is LGHDT and CDR2 is YNNKEL (reference sequence). V lost 4 bases and J 0 bases, leaving 10 bases between the germline ends. DNA for the CDR3: TGTGCCAGCAGCCCTAGGACGGCCTCCTACGAGCAGTACTTC. This gives the protein CASSPRTASYEQYF.

J is TRBJ1-2 and V is TRBV28; no clear D gene. The CDR3 has 13 amino acids. The germline CDR1 and CDR2 sequences are MDHEN and SYDVKM. V lost 4 bases and J lost 3, with 9 bases in between. The CDR3 nucleotides are TGTGCCAGCAGTTATACTATCCACTATGGCTACACCTTC. It yields the protein CASSYTIHYGYTF.

This chain uses TRBV10-3 with TRBJ2-2; the match to TRBD2 covers 7 bases. CDR3 length: 14 residues. Germline V gives CDR1 ENHRY, CDR2 SYGVKD. V gave up 8 bases and J gave up 4 bases; unmatched junction bases: 7. The CDR3 bases are TGTGCCATCCAGGACACGGGGGGCACCGGGGAGCTGTTTTTT. Amino acid sequence: CAIQDTGGTGELFF.

Here the CDR3 reads CASSLQGATGELFF. The CDR3 DNA sequence: TGTGCCAGCAGCTTACAGGGGGCGACCGGGGAGCTGTTTTTT. The V and J genes are TRBV7-9 and TRBJ2-2; 8 bases are a match to TRBD1. This CDR3 comprises 14 residues. The germline V gene encodes CDR1 SEHNR and CDR2 FQNEAQ (reference sequence). The V and J ends lost 2 bases and 5 bases, in that order; junction bases with no gene match: 1.

The V and J genes are TRBV19 and TRBJ1-2, with D possibly being TRBD1 (5 bases). Trimming took 8 bases from V and 5 from J, leaving 15 bases between them. Germline V CDR1 and CDR2: LNHDA, SQIVND (reference sequence). CDR3 size: 13 residues. The CDR3 sequence: CASGNRDRYGYTF. The CDR3 bases are TGTGCCAGTGGGAACCGGGACCGGTATGGCTACACCTTC.

The genes are TRBV2 and TRBJ2-3; 9 bases line up with TRBD2. Germline V gene sequence: CDR1 SNHLY, CDR2 FYNNEI. V trimming: 8 bases; J trimming: 6 bases; junction bases outside the gene matches: 9. The CDR3 loop spans 14 amino acids. Here the CDR3 reads CASGTSLTGDTQYF. The CDR3 region has the DNA TGTGCCAGCGGGACTAGCCTTACCGGGGATACGCAGTATTTT.

The chain employs TRBV6-5 and TRBJ1-2; a weak D match, TRBD1 (5 bases). V lost 0 bases, J lost 2 bases, and 10 bases lay in between. Germline CDR1 and CDR2: MNHEY and SVGAGI. This CDR3 is 15 amino acids long. DNA for the CDR3: TGTGCCAGCAGTTACTCAGGAGGGGCCAACTATGGCTACACCTTC. This gives the protein CASSYSGGANYGYTF.

This clone was recorded only once. The V and J genes are TRBV27 and TRBJ2-7; TRBD1 might be the D (5 bases). V was pared by 5 bases and J by 4 bases, with 12 bases between. CDR3 length: 13 amino acids. Looked up from germline, CDR1 is MNHEY and CDR2 is SMNVEV (reference sequence). In nucleotides, the CDR3 is TGTGCCAGCAGTCCAGGGTCGGCTTACGAGCAGTACTTC. Translated: CASSPGSAYEQYF.

This sequence joins TRBV6-5 and TRBJ2-1, with 11 bases matching TRBD1. With 5 bases clipped from V and 9 bases from J, the junction kept 6 bases outside the gene matches. This CDR3 is 14 amino acids long. CDR1 and CDR2 from the germline V gene are MNHEY and SVGAGI. The CDR3 region has the DNA TGTGCCAGCAGTCCAGGGACAGGGGGGAGTGAGCAGTTCTTC. Its translation is CASSPGTGGSEQFF.

This sequence joins TRBV9 and TRBJ1-6; 7 positions agree with TRBD1. Germline CDR1 SGDLS, CDR2 YYNGEE. The CDR3 loop spans 15 amino acids. The junction had 2 bases not matched to a gene; V was cut back by 1 base and J by 4 bases. The CDR3 coding sequence is TGTGCCAGCAGCGTAACAGGGGAGTATAATTCACCCCTCCACTTT. Translated: CASSVTGEYNSPLHF.

The chain combines TRBV20-1 with TRBJ1-2, with D unresolved. The germline V gene has CDR1 DFQATT and CDR2 SNEGSKA (reference sequence). This CDR3 has 11 residues. Trimming pared 5 bases from V and 8 bases from J, leaving 12 bases between. The CDR3 coding sequence is TGCAGTGCTCGGACCCCTCAGGGCTACACCTTC. This sequence encodes CSARTPQGYTF.

The chain has TRBV5-6 and TRBJ1-5; tentative D call: TRBD1 (6 bases). The CDR3 has 13 amino acids. The germline V gene has CDR1 SGHDT and CDR2 YYEEEE. Trimming stripped 4 bases from V and 4 bases from J, with 9 bases between. The CDR3 DNA follows: TGTGCCAGCAGCCGTACAGGGAATCAGCCCCAGCATTTT. Amino acid sequence: CASSRTGNQPQHF. Full variable domain (rest looked up from reference TRBV5-6 and TRBJ1-5): DAGVTQSPTHLIKTRGQQVTLRCSPKSGHDTVSWYQQALGQGPQFIFQYYEEEERQRGNFPDRFSGHQFPNYSSELNVNALLLGDSALYLCASSRTGNQPQHFGDGTRLSIL.

The rearrangement links TRBV7-9 to TRBJ1-2; weak D call: TRBD1 (6 bases). The CDR3 has 13 residues. Germline CDR1 is SEHNR and CDR2 is FQNEAQ (reference sequence). V was cut by 5 bases and J by 3 bases, with 10 bases left in between. The CDR3 DNA reads as TGTGCCAGCAGCCTCAACAGGGACTATGGCTACACCTTC. It codes for CASSLNRDYGYTF.

V and J are TRBV28 and TRBJ2-3; either TRBD1 or TRBD2 may fit D (5 bases each). V was clipped by 5 bases and J by 2 bases, with 17 bases between them. Germline CDR1 is MDHEN and CDR2 is SYDVKM. This CDR3 is built from 16 residues. CDR3 sequence reads: CASSRSEADNTDTQYF. The DNA of the CDR3 is TGTGCCAGCAGTCGGAGCGAAGCGGACAACACAGATACGCAGTATTTT.

This sequence joins TRBV23-1 and TRBJ2-7; D possibly corresponds to TRBD2 (5 bases). TRBV23-1 is an open reading frame whose function is uncertain. V gave up 0 bases and J gave up 6 bases, with 15 bases separating them. CDR3 length: 15 residues. The CDR3 here is CASSQSGETRGEQYF. CDR3 bases: TGCGCCAGCAGTCAATCGGGAGAGACCCGGGGCGAGCAGTACTTC.

The gene calls are TRBV19 and TRBJ1-6; D is unclear. V was trimmed by 6 bases and J by 2 bases, leaving 14 bases between them. In germline, CDR1 is LNHDA, CDR2 SQIVND (reference sequence). This CDR3 is built from 16 residues. CDR3 amino acids: CASRTGGSTYNSPLHF. The CDR3 nucleotides are TGTGCCAGTAGAACGGGCGGGAGTACCTATAATTCACCCCTCCACTTT.

The chain couples TRBV19 to TRBJ1-2; D remains ambiguous. Germline V gene lookup returns CDR1 LNHDA and CDR2 SQIVND (reference sequence). The V end lost 3 bases, the J end lost 3 bases, and 8 bases lay between the germline ends. The CDR3 runs to 13 residues. The chain's CDR3 is CASSITQDYGYTF. The CDR3 DNA follows: TGTGCCAGTAGTATTACCCAGGACTATGGCTACACCTTC.

The rearrangement joins TRBV3-1 (or the pseudogene TRBV3-2) to TRBJ1-4, with 10 bases matching TRBD1. Trimming removed 1 base from V and 7 bases from J; junction bases left unmatched: 6. The CDR3 sequence is 16 residues long. The V gene's germline CDR1 is LGHDT and CDR2 YNNKEL (reference sequence). CDR3: CASSQGLTGGGEKLFF. CDR3 coding DNA: TGTGCCAGCAGCCAAGGGCTGACAGGGGGCGGTGAAAAACTGTTTTTT.

The gene calls are TRBV10-3 and TRBJ1-5; D is unclear. The CDR3 has 16 residues. Per the germline V gene, CDR1 is ENHRY and CDR2 is SYGVKD. Trimming cost V 0 bases and J 3 bases, with 12 bases left between them. The CDR3, as DNA: TGTGCCATCAGTGAGTCGGAAGGTACGGCCAATCAGCCCCAGCATTTT. Translation: CAISESEGTANQPQHF.

The gene calls are TRBV18 and TRBJ1-5; 10 bases are shared with TRBD1. There are 16 residues in the CDR3. Germline V gene data show CDR1 as KGHSH and CDR2 as LQKENI. The J segment lost 6 bases and the V segment lost 3 bases, leaving 8 bases of the junction unmatched. This chain's CDR3 is CASSPGQGFVGQPQHF. The CDR3 bases are TGTGCCAGCTCACCGGGACAGGGGTTTGTCGGTCAGCCCCAGCATTTT.

The chain joins TRBV7-3 to TRBJ1-4; D may be TRBD1 (5 bases). With 4 bases removed from V and 7 bases from J, the gap between germline ends came to 13 bases. The V gene's germline CDR1 is SGHTA and CDR2 FQGTGA. The CDR3 length is 14 residues. The CDR3 spells CASSSVRDSEKLFF. CDR3 in DNA: TGTGCCAGCAGCTCGGTGCGGGACTCTGAAAAACTGTTTTTT.

V usage is TRBV5-1 and J usage is TRBJ2-7; weak D call: TRBD1 (6 bases). V lost 4 bases and J 3 bases, leaving 11 bases between the germline ends. Germline CDR1 and CDR2: SGHRS and YFSETQ. This CDR3 is built from 13 residues. CDR3 nucleotide sequence: TGCGCCAGCAGCGATGCCAGGGGCTACGAGCAGTACTTC. Translation gives CASSDARGYEQYF.